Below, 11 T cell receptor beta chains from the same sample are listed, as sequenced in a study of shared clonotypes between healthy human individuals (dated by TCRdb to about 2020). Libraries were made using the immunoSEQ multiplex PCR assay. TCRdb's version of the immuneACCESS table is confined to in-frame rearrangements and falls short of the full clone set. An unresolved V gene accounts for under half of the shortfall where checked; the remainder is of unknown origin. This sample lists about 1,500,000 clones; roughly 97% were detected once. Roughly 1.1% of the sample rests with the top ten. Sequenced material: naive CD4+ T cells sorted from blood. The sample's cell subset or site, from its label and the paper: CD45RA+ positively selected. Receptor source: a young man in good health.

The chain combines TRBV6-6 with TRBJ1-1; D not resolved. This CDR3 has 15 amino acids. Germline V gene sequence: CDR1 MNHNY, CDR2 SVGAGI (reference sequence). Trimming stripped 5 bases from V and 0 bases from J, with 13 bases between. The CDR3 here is CASSDGGRVNTEAFF. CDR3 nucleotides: TGTGCCAGCAGTGATGGAGGACGGGTGAACACTGAAGCTTTCTTT.

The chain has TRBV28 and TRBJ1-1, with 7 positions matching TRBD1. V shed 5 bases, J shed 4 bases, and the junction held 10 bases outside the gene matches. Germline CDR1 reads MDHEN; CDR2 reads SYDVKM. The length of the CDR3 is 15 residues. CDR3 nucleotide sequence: TGTGCCAGCAGTCGCAAACACGCAGGGGGCACTGAAGCTTTCTTT. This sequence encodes CASSRKHAGGTEAFF. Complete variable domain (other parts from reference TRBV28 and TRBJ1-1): DVKVTQSSRYLVKRTGEKVFLECVQDMDHENMFWYRQDPGLGLRLIYFSYDVKMKEKGDIPEGYSVSREKKERFSLILESASTNQTSMYLCASSRKHAGGTEAFFGQGTRLTVV.

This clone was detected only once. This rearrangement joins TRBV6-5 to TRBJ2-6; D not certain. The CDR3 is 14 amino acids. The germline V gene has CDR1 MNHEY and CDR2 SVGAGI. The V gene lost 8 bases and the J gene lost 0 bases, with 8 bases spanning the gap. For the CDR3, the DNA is TGTGCCAGCCGACGGCACTCTGGGGCCAACGTCCTGACTTTC. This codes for CASRRHSGANVLTF.

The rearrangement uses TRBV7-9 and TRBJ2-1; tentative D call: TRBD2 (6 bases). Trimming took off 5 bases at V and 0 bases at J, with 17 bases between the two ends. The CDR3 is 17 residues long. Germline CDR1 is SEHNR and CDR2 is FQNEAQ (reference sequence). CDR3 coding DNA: TGTGCCAGCAGCACAAGACTAGTTCTCAGCTCCTACAATGAGCAGTTCTTC. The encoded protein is CASSTRLVLSSYNEQFF.

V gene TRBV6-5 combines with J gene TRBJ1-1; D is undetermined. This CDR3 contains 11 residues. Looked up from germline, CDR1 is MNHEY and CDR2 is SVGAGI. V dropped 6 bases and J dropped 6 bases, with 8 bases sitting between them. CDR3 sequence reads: CASRDLSEAFF. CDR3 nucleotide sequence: TGTGCCAGCAGGGACCTATCTGAAGCTTTCTTT.

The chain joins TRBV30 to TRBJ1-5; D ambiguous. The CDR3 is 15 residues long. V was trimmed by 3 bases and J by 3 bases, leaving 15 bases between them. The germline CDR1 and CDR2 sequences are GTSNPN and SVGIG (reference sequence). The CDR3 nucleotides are TGTGCCTGGAGCCCGGGATCCAGGACCAATCAGCCCCAGCATTTT. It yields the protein CAWSPGSRTNQPQHF.

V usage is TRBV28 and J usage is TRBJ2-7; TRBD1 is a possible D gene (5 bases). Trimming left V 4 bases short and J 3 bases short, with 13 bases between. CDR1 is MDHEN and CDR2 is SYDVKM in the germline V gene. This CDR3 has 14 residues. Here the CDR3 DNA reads TGTGCCAGCAGTTCGCCAGGGTTTTTCTACGAGCAGTACTTC. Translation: CASSSPGFFYEQYF.

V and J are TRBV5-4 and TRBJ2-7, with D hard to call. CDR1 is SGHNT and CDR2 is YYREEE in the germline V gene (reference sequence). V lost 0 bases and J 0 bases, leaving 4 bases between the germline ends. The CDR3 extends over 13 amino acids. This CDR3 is CASSLVNSYEQYF. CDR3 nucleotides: TGTGCCAGCAGCTTGGTTAACTCCTACGAGCAGTACTTC.

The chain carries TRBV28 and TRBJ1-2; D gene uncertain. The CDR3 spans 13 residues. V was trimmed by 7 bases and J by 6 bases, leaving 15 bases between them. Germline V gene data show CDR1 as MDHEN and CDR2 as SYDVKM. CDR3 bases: TGTGCCAGCACCAAGACCCGGTACGATGGCTACACCTTC. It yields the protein CASTKTRYDGYTF.

CDR3 amino acids: CASSATSITPNYEQYF. The CDR3 DNA is TGTGCCAGCAGTGCCACGTCGATCACACCTAACTACGAGCAGTACTTC. V is TRBV27 and J is TRBJ2-7, with unresolved D. This CDR3 is built from 16 residues. In germline, CDR1 is MNHEY, CDR2 SMNVEV (reference sequence). The germline V and J ends were trimmed by 5 bases and 3 bases, with 20 bases remaining between them.

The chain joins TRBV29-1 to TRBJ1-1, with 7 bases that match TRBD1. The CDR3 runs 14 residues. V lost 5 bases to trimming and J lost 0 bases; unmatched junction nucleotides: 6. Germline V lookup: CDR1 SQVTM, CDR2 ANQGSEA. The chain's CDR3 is CSVRDRSLNTEAFF. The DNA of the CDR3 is TGCAGCGTTAGGGACAGATCTTTGAACACTGAAGCTTTCTTT.